This T cell receptor (beta chain) was found in a study of T-cell reconstitution after alpha-beta-depleted transplantation in children (dated by TCRdb to the mid-2010s). Some background on the complete study: Using TCR repertoire profiling, the study followed T-cell immune reconstitution in a quantitative way in children after TCRalphabeta/CD19-depleted allogeneic hematopoietic cell transplantation.

This clonotype was counted only a few times. The clone's antigen remains unknown. The input lacks base qualities; no much larger clone sits a single base away. Library preparation was by PCR. Sequencing instrument: Illumina HiSeq 2500. To normalize quantification of the TCRbeta repertoire, the TCR libraries were built with molecular barcoding that relied on unique molecular identifiers. TCRdb reworked the public reads: Q25 trimming with fastp, MiXCR clone assembly, productive beta chains retained. Entries that share a CDR3 protein sequence are merged under the most common genes and DNA. The sample contains approximately 200,000 distinct CDR3 sequences, more than 12% of them found a single time. About 12% of the sample lies in the top ten. The CDR3 sequence holds 14 residues, the cysteine and phenylalanine included. Just the 42-base CDR3 DNA is kept, in frame starting at base 1. V lost 1 base and J lost 5 bases; the stretch between them is 11 bases long.

This specimen consisted of PBMCs from the stem cell graft donor, obtained from the stem cell graft. Recombination connected TRBV12-3 or TRBV12-4 to TRBJ1-1; the D gene is unclear. The clonotype comes from a human donor who donated a stem cell graft to a child with acute lymphoblastic leukemia. The nucleotide sequence is TGTGCCAGCAGTTTAGGGCCCGCTAATACTGAAGCTTTCTTT. Translated, this is CASSLGPANTEAFF.